This T cell receptor beta chain was identified in a study of HIV-infected patients and healthy controls. This clonotype has a handful of counts. The CDR3 extends over 14 amino acids. V was pared by 0 bases and J by 1 base, with 6 bases between. In germline, CDR1 is LGHNA, CDR2 YSLEER. Each CDR3 protein gets one entry after TCRdb re-called the 5' RACE reads with MiXCR. The sample holds roughly 20,000 distinct CDR3 sequences, roughly 19% seen once. Sequencing input: CD8+ T cells from blood. This chain uses TRBV4-3 with TRBJ1-1; D uncertain. The sequence was collected from a human donor in good health. The CDR3 spells CASSQDDTNTEAFF. CDR3 in DNA: TGCGCCAGCAGCCAAGATGATACGAACACTGAAGCTTTCTTT.